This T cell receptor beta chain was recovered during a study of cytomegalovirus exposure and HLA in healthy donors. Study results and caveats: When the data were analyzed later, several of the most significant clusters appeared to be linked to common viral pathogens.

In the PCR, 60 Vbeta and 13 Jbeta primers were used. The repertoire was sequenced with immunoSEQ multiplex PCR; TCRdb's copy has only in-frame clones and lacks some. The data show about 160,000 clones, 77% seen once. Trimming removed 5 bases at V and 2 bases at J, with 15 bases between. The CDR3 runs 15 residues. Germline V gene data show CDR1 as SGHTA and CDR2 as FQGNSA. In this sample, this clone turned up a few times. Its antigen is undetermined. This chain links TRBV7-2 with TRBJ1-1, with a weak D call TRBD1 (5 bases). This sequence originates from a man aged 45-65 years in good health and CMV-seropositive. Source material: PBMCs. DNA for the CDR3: TGTGCCAGCAGCCCAGTCCCGGGGGGAAACACTGAAGCTTTCTTT. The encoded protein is CASSPVPGGNTEAFF.